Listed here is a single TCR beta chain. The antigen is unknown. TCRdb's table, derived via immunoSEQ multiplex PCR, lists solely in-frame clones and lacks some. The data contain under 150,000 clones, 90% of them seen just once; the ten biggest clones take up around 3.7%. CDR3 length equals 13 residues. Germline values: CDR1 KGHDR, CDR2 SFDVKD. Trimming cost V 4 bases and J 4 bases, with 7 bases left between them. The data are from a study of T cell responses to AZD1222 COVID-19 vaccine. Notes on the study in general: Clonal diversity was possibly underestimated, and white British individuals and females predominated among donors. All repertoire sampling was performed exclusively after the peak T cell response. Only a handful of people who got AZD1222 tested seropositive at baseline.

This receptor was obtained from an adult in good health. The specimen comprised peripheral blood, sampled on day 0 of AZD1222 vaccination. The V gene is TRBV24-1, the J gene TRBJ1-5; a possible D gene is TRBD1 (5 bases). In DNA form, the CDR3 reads TGTGCCACCAGTGACGGGGGGAATCAGCCCCAGCATTTT. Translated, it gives CATSDGGNQPQHF.